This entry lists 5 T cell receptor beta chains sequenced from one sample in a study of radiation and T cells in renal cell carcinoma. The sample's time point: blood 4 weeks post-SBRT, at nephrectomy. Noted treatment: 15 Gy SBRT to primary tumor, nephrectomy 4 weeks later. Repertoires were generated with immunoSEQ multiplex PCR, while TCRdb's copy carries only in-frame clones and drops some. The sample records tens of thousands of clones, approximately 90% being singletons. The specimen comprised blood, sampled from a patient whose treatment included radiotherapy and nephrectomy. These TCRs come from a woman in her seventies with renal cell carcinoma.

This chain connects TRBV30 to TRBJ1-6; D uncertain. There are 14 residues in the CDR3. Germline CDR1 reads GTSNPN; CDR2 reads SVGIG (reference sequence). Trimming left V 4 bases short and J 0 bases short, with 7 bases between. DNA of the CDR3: TGTGCCTGGAAAGACGGCTCCTATAATTCACCCCTCCACTTT. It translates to CAWKDGSYNSPLHF.

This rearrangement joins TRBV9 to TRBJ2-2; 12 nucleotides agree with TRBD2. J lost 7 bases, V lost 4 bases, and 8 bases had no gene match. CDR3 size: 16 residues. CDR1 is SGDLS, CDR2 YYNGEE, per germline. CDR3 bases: TGTGCCAGCAGCCCCCTAGCGGGGGGGCAGGGCGGGGAGCTGTTTTTT. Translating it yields CASSPLAGGQGGELFF.

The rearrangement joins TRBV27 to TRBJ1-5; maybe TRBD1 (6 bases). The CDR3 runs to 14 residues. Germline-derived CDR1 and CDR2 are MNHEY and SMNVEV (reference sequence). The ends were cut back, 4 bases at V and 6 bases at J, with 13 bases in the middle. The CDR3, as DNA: TGTGCCAGCAGTTCCGCAGGGGTAGGTCAGCCCCAGCATTTT. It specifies CASSSAGVGQPQHF.

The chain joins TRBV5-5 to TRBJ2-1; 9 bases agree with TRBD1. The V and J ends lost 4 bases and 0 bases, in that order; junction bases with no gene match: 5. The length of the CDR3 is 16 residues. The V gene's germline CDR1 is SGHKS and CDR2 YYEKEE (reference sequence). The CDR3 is CASSARQGGSYNEQFF. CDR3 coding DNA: TGTGCCAGCAGCGCGCGACAGGGGGGCTCCTACAATGAGCAGTTCTTC.

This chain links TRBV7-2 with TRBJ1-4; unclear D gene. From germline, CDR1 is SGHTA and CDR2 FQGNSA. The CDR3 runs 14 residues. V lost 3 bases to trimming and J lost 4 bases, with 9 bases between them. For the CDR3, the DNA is TGTGCCAGCAGCTTTATCGGGATTAATGAAAAACTGTTTTTT. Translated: CASSFIGINEKLFF. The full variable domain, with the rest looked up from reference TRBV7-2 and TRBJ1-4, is GAGVSQSPSNKVTEKGKDVELRCDPISGHTALYWYRQSLGQGLEFLIYFQGNSAPDKSGLPSDRFSAERTGGSVSTLTIQRTQQEDSAVYLCASSFIGINEKLFFGSGTQLSVL.